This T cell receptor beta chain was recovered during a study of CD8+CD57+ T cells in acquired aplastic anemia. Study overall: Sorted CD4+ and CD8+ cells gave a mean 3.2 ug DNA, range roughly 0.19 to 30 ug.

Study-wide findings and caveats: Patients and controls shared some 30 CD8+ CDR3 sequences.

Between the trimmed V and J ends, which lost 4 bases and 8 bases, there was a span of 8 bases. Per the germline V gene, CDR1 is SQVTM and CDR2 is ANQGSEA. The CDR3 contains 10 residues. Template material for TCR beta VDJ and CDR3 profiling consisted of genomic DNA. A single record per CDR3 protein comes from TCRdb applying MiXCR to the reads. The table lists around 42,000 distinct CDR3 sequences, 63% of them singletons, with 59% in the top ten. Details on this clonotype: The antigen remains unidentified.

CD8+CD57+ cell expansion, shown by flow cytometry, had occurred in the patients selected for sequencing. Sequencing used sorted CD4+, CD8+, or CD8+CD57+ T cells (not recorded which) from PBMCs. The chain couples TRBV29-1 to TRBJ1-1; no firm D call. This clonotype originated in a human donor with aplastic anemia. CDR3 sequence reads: CSVGTLEAFF. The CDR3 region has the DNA TGCAGCGTTGGGACTTTAGAAGCTTTCTTT.